Only one count was recorded for the clone carrying this T cell receptor (beta chain). The data stem from a study of ipilimumab plus nivolumab after autologous stem cell transplantation. Germline V gene lookup returns CDR1 SNHLY and CDR2 FYNNEI. The CDR3 has 15 amino acids. Trimming removed 0 bases at V and 7 bases at J, with 15 bases between. Libraries were prepared by immunoSEQ multiplex PCR; TCRdb keeps only in-frame clonotypes and omits some of them. Among fewer than 30,000 clones, around 84% were seen once, and the ten largest hold around 5%. This chain joins TRBV2 and TRBJ1-2; possibly TRBD1 for D (5 bases). This sequence was found in a male donor with diffuse large B-cell lymphoma. Sequenced here: PBMCs, sampled in a trial of ipilimumab plus nivolumab as post-transplant consolidation. For the CDR3, the DNA is TGTGCCAGCAGTGAAGCGCTCGGCAGGGCGGGTGGCTACACCTTC. This translates into CASSEALGRAGGYTF.